This T cell receptor (beta chain) comes out of a study of tumor-infiltrating lymphocytes in oesophageal squamous cell carcinoma. The CDR3 is made up of 14 amino acids. TCRdb reprocessed the PCR reads via MiXCR and lists one record per CDR3 protein. The sample comprises around 12,000 distinct CDR3 sequences, roughly 51% of which are singletons, and 12% rests with the top ten. The chain uses TRBV12-3 or TRBV12-4 and TRBJ2-5; TRBD1 agrees at 9 bases. Matching the DNA end better, TRBJ2-7 makes the J call doubtful. The specimen sequenced was blood. This sequence was found in a female donor with esophageal squamous cell carcinoma. The CDR3 bases are TGTGCCAGCAGTTTCGGGACAGGGAACTACGAGCAGTACTTC. It specifies CASSFGTGNYEQYF.